This T cell receptor beta chain derives from a study of cytomegalovirus exposure and HLA in healthy donors (dated by TCRdb to about 2017). With regard to the full study: An earlier analysis of several hundred of the donors reported around 280 Gb of sequence data and around 110 million unique TCR beta sequences obtained from roughly 180 million T cells. Along with the roughly 670-subject first cohort, a separate validation cohort of more than 90 different subjects was used. In the later analysis, no new phenotypic data were used to find candidate immune exposures; instead, reliance was placed on TCR beta sequences and their occurrence across donors. Typing coverage differed by locus: A, B, C, DRB1 and DQB1 were typed in about 620-630 donors, DQA1 in 522, DPA1 in 600 to 610, and DPB1 in around 490. Approximately 310 gigabases of sequencing data and 91 million or so unique TCR sequences made up an early release that covered over 550 HLA-typed donors. The study was designed to test whether signatures of past pathogen exposure could be identified by cataloging public T cell receptors. To decide whether each TCR beta V gene segment behaved as functional or pseudogenic, an earlier analysis of some 600 of the donors relied on high-throughput TCR beta sequencing. Donor age, sex, ethnicity and CMV serostatus were compiled alongside the repertoire data. A later analysis re-examined previously published TCR beta repertoires from 610 or so donors and added high-resolution HLA genotyping to investigate patterns of TCR occurrence. A handful of DR-DQ haplotypes were handled as single units for association and clustering because linkage in the cohort was strong. Both class I and class II loci were covered by HLA typing, at four-digit resolution. Of the approximately 400 genotyped donors, approximately 83% fell in the genetic ancestry cluster associated with self-reported Caucasian donors. Using immunosequencing, the study profiled T cell repertoires from 640 or so subjects and related those repertoires to cytomegalovirus serostatus. A later genetic analysis used genome-wide SNP genotypes for 398 of the 666 donors, treating that subset as a discovery cohort. Every discovery cohort repertoire had been produced on one sequencing platform. High-throughput TCR immunosequencing, statistical association of individual TCRs with disease status, and machine learning were combined to predict cytomegalovirus infection status. Across roughly 420 genotyped donors of the cohort, an average of about 220,000 unique TCR beta nucleotide sequences per donor were sequenced, and approximately 17% of those sequences were non-productive. The full study reports these points: Some IMGT-functional V segments, including TRBV6-2 and TRBV6-3, could not be told apart with the 87-base-pair reads, so those segments were excluded. Because HLA typing was missing for some donors at each locus, association tests included only the typed subset. Strong co-occurrence of HLA alleles, especially DR and DQ, made assigning TCR associations to individual alleles difficult. Broadly in line with IMGT annotations, most TCR beta V segments showed up in productive rearrangements about 87% or about 30% of the time in an earlier analysis of 587 of the donors. In vitro tests confirmed that a few of the cytomegalovirus-associated TCR beta chains recognize cytomegalovirus antigens. A later analysis found that HLA-associated TCR beta chains were more clonally expanded and had lower generation probabilities than equally common non-associated chains. A further reported finding was that TCR beta sequences accurately predicted the HLA-A and HLA-B alleles for most subjects in the first cohort. In a later genetic analysis, a missense DCLRE1C variant was associated with V-gene and J-gene trimming of TCR beta chains, and the association was replicated in an independent cohort. Linkage disequilibrium might explain the correlated functional status among segregating V segments, but an unknown experimental factor could not be excluded. Presence/absence analyses assumed roughly uniform sequencing depth across donors, an assumption that may not hold. The cohort was sequenced for TCR beta chains only, and without alpha or paired-chain data the features that could be detected were limited. According to a later genetic analysis, donors in an Asian-associated ancestry cluster had fewer N-insertions in productive TCRs than the roughly 700-donor mean. A later analysis associated 15,000 to 20,000 TCR beta sequences with specific HLA alleles at a false discovery rate of 0.05. The authors suggested that the approach could potentially be generalized to other disease states and immunological phenotypes. In the study, about 150 TCR beta chains were listed as associated with cytomegalovirus. A cluster of highly shared sequence variants was judged likely to represent a technical artifact of the sequencing pipeline. The classifier was reported to diagnose cytomegalovirus status with high specificity and sensitivity in both the original cohort and the validation cohort. According to a later analysis, TCR association rates differed among HLA loci, with DRB1 alleles showing the most associated TCRs and HLA-C alleles showing the fewest. Most CMV-associated TCR beta chains appeared to be HLA-restricted in a later analysis, and the HLA associations seemed to be driven largely by CMV exposure. Several of the top co-occurrence clusters appeared to be linked to parvovirus B19, influenza, CMV and Epstein-Barr virus, according to a later analysis. Immune exposure information for the cohort was limited to CMV serostatus. Most TCR sequences were observed very rarely across donors, whereas some public TCRs were present in many individuals. Over 15 rarely observed V segments, including chromosome 9 orphons, were excluded from the earlier analysis of almost 600 of the donors because counts were too low.

The cohort was made up of 650 to 700 healthy bone marrow donors. At the time of sampling, all cohort members were nominally healthy, though unrecorded immune exposures were likely present. The donor was CMV seropositive and belonged to the group of 250 to 350 seropositive cohort members. A peripheral blood sample was collected from each donor, and TCR beta sequencing was performed on peripheral blood mononuclear cells. The Qiagen DNeasy Blood Extraction Kit was used to extract genomic DNA from the blood cell samples. V is clipped by 4 bases and J by 5 bases, and the sequence between their germline boundaries is 10 bases long. From the germline V gene, CDR1 is SGDLS and CDR2 is YYNGEE. The CDR3 runs 13 residues from the cysteine to the phenylalanine. Only the CDR3 part of the read is kept: 39 bases, read in frame from the first base. About this clone itself: The antigen this receptor binds is unknown.

Library method: the immunoSEQ multiplex PCR assay. A mixture of 60 forward primers for TCR Vbeta segments and 13 reverse primers for TCR Jbeta segments was used in the multiplex PCR. A multiplex PCR assay on genomic DNA amplified the CDR3 region of rearranged TCR beta genes. The amplified TCR beta libraries were sequenced on the Illumina HiSeq System as 87-base-pair reads. Per the authors' processing: Across the roughly 640 repertoires, a later analysis counted tens of millions of unique TCR beta chains, approximately 12 million of which were shared by at least two donors. A nearest-neighbor algorithm error-corrected the raw reads and collapsed the reads into unique sequences, merging closely related sequences to remove PCR and sequencing errors. To assign V, D and J gene segments, CDR3 sequences were aligned to IMGT reference sequences. For a sequence to be retained, a match of at least six nucleotides to both a V gene segment and a J gene segment was required. A rearrangement was called productive if the CDR3 had no stop codons and remained in frame with V and J, and every other rearrangement was called non-productive. Following IMGT convention, CDR3 was defined as the stretch from the second conserved V-encoded cysteine up to the conserved J-encoded phenylalanine. The earlier analysis of approximately 590 of the donors excluded any sequence lacking an unambiguous match to a single V gene segment. In an earlier analysis of approximately 610 of the donors, V segments were called functional above 56.7% productive rearrangements and were called segregating when the between-donor standard deviation exceeded 5%. A statistical classification framework was developed to diagnose cytomegalovirus status using the catalog of TCR beta chain sequences. In a later analysis, TCR nucleotide sequences were compared against IMGT/GENE-DB human TR gene sequences so that V and J genes could be assigned. The TCRdist pipeline was used in a later analysis to assign CDR3 sequences and most-parsimonious VDJ recombination scenarios. In a later analysis, every TCR beta chain was defined by the combination of its CDR3 amino acid sequence and its V-gene family, and reads without a unique V-gene family were dropped. In a later analysis, nearly 600 highly shared, low-generation-probability nucleotide sequences were removed to address suspected cross-contamination and a sequencing artifact. In a later analysis, a clonal expansion index was calculated for each public chain from normalized within-repertoire ranks of inferred template counts. In a later analysis, generation probabilities were computed using a VDJ recombination model fitted to out-of-frame rearrangements, and the results were checked against IGoR. A later analysis scored TCR-TCR, TCR-HLA and TCR-CMV co-occurrence with hypergeometric tests, applying a repertoire-size bias correction to TCR pairs. To estimate false discovery rates, a later analysis permuted the HLA or CMV assignments 20 times. A later analysis grouped co-occurring TCRs with DBSCAN, adding TCRdist sequence similarity when clustering within HLA-allele-positive subsets. Repertoires with fewer than 30,000 or more than 120,000 public chains, plus five repertoires with anomalous nucleotide sharing, were excluded from co-occurrence clustering. TCRdb took over this immuneACCESS table, retaining in-frame rearrangements with V and J assigned. Such tables are incomplete; in checked studies, under half of the missing clones stem from an unresolved V gene, and the remainder is unexplained. The D gene and trimming were derived from the DNA, and the V and J assignments and clone size from that table. This sample's table lists around 35,000 clones. 1.5% to 2% of the sample is held by the ten biggest clonotypes.

The sequence joins TRBV9 to TRBJ2-1, and TRBD1 may be the D gene, going by 5 matching bases. Sample: PBMCs. The sequence derives from a woman in her thirties or forties in good health and CMV-seropositive. CDR3 loop: CASSRGFNNEQFF. The DNA reads as follows: TGTGCCAGCAGCAGGGGATTCAACAATGAGCAGTTCTTC.